The clone carrying this T cell receptor (beta chain) occurred a few times. The target antigen is unknown. Trimming took off 6 bases at V and 3 bases at J, with 12 bases between the two ends. The CDR3 has 14 residues. Germline values: CDR1 MNHNS, CDR2 SASEGT. The table came from immunoSEQ multiplex PCR; TCRdb's copy has only in-frame clones and leaves some out. The sample lists 99,000 or so clones, about 83% occurring once. The sample originates from a study of graft-versus-host responses after intestinal transplantation. Overall study context: Recipients across the board were started on anti-thymocyte globulin induction, then kept on tacrolimus and steroids for about 3 years.

General study results and limits: Recipient bone marrow held GvH clones, some seen earlier in ileum or blood.

Source: PBMCs, taken 255 days after intestinal transplant. This rearrangement joins TRBV6-1 to TRBJ1-5; D may be TRBD1 (6 bases). The receptor was derived from a human patient who received an intestinal transplant, so some T cells may come from the graft donor. CDR3 in amino acids: CASRGTGYNQPQHF. The DNA for the CDR3 is TGTGCCAGCAGAGGTACAGGGTACAATCAGCCCCAGCATTTT.